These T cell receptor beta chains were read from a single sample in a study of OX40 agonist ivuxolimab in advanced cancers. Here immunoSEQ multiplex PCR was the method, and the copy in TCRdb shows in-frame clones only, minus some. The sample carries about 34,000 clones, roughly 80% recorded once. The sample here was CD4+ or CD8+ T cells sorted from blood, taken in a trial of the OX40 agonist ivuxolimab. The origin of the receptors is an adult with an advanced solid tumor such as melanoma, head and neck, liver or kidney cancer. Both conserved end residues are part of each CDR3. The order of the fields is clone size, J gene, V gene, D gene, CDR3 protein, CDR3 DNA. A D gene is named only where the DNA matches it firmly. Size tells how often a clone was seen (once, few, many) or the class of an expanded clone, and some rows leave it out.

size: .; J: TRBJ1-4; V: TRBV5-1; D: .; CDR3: CASSSGHNNEKLFF; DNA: TGCGCCAGCAGCTCCGGACATAATAATGAAAAACTGTTTTTT
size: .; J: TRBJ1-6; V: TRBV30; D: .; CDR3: CAWSRRYYNSPLHF; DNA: TGTGCCTGGAGTCGGAGGTACTATAATTCACCCCTCCACTTT
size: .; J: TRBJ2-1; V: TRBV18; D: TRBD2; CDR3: CASSPSRRAGGIDEQFF; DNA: TGTGCCAGCTCACCTTCGAGGCGTGCGGGAGGAATAGATGAGCAGTTCTTC
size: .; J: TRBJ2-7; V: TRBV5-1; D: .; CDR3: CASSLGWGPYEQYF; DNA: TGCGCCAGCAGCTTGGGGTGGGGGCCCTACGAGCAGTACTTC
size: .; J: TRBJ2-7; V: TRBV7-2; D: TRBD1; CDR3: CASSLNRGYEQYF; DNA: TGTGCCAGCAGCTTAAACAGGGGTTACGAGCAGTACTTC
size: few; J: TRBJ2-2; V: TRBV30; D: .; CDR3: CAWSEDGTGELFF; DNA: TGTGCCTGGAGTGAGGACGGTACCGGGGAGCTGTTTTTT
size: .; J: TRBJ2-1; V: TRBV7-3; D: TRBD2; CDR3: CASSVTGGSQYNEQFF; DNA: TGTGCCAGCAGCGTTACTGGCGGGAGCCAATACAATGAGCAGTTCTTC
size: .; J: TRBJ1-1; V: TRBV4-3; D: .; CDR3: CASSQGAGFMNTEAFF; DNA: TGCGCCAGCAGCCAAGGCGCAGGGTTCATGAACACTGAAGCTTTCTTT
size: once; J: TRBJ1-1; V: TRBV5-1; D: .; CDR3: CASSLSVGSTEAFF; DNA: TGCGCCAGCAGCTTGTCAGTGGGGAGTACTGAAGCTTTCTTT
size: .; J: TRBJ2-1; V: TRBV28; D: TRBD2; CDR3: CASTLTRGGLWFF; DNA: TGTGCCAGCACCTTGACGCGGGGGGGCCTGTGGTTCTTC